This section outlines one T cell receptor (beta chain) sequence together with its context. The data derive from a study of OX40 agonist ivuxolimab in advanced cancers. Assay used: immunoSEQ multiplex PCR; TCRdb lists only in-frame clones, some missing. The data show 30,000 to 40,000 clones, roughly nine tenths seen once. Sequenced material: CD4+ or CD8+ T cells sorted from blood, taken in a trial of the OX40 agonist ivuxolimab. This receptor was obtained from an adult with an advanced solid tumor such as melanoma, head and neck, liver or kidney cancer.

The CDR3 DNA reads as TGCGCCAGCAGCGAGGGCGGGACCTCCTACAATGAGCAGTTCTTC. Protein sequence: CASSEGGTSYNEQFF. V usage is TRBV5-1 and J usage is TRBJ2-1; TRBD2 might be the D (6 bases). CDR1 and CDR2 from the germline V gene are SGHRS and YFSETQ. The CDR3 runs 15 residues. V lost 4 bases and J lost 0, with 11 bases in between.